The present TCR beta chain was sequenced within a study of blood T cells in healthy people across ages. Next came a second PCR, run for about 7 to 12 cycles, which used a sample-barcoded 5' primer along with a J-beta primer mix. TCRdb redid the calling of the 5' RACE reads with MiXCR, one entry per CDR3 protein. The sample lists around 1,000,000 distinct CDR3 sequences; 20% to 25% were seen once. In addition, the sample was reused for a study of T cells of mothers and their children. That work states: Related mother-child pairs shared slightly more overlap than unrelated pairs, but the difference was non-significant.

The receptor was isolated from a girl aged 2 to 10 in good health. The sequenced sample was blood.

The CDR3 is CASSLKYQGMNTEAFF. As DNA, the CDR3 is TGTGCCAGCAGTTTAAAGTATCAGGGAATGAACACTGAAGCTTTCTTT. This sequence joins TRBV12-3 or TRBV12-4 and TRBJ1-1, with a possible D match to TRBD1 (5 bases). The CDR3 runs to 16 residues. Deletions cut 2 bases from V and 0 bases from J, with 13 bases between.